The sequence of this T cell receptor (beta chain) was determined in a study of blood T cell repertoires in COVID-19. The data were produced by immunoSEQ multiplex PCR, yet TCRdb's version contains in-frame clones alone and is incomplete. The repertoire consists of about 170,000 clones, with about 88% occurring once and the leading ten covering less than 3%. V trimming: 4 bases; J trimming: 4 bases; junction bases outside the gene matches: 8. From germline, CDR1 is SGHRS and CDR2 YFSETQ. The CDR3 consists of 15 residues. The rearrangement links TRBV5-1 to TRBJ2-5; 9 nucleotides agree with TRBD2. The source material was peripheral blood. The TCR comes from a woman at least 80 years old with COVID-19, enrolled during active disease. The DNA for the CDR3 is TGCGCCAGCAGCCCGGGACTAGCTTTGGGAGAGACCCAGTACTTC. Translated, it gives CASSPGLALGETQYF. Based on the CDR3 plus reference TRBV5-1 and TRBJ2-5, the full variable domain is KAGVTQTPRYLIKTRGQQVTLSCSPISGHRSVSWYQQTPGQGLQFLFEYFSETQRNKGNFPGRFSGRQFSNSRSEMNVSTLELGDSALYLCASSPGLALGETQYFGPGTRLLVL.